These T cell receptor beta chains were read from a single sample in a study of response to subunit inactivated influenza vaccine. Via MiXCR, TCRdb re-called the RT-PCR reads, giving one row per CDR3 protein. This table holds hundreds of thousands of distinct CDR3 sequences, approximately 24% found once. The sequencing used CD4+ T cells sorted from PBMCs, collected about 5 days after vaccination. These receptor sequences come from a man between 45 and 60 years old who received an inactivated influenza vaccine. The CDR3 runs from the conserved cysteine through the conserved F or W. A D gene is named only where the DNA matches it firmly. The size of a clone is reported for some rows only, either as once, few or many, or as a class for expanded clones.

J: TRBJ2-1
size: -
D: TRBD2
V: TRBV5-1
CDR3: CASSWGTSGSQGEQFF
DNA: TGCGCCAGCAGCTGGGGGACTAGCGGGAGTCAGGGTGAGCAGTTCTTC

J: TRBJ2-5
size: once
D: -
V: TRBV6-2/TRBV6-3
CDR3: CASSRPWGAETQYF
DNA: TGTGCCAGCAGTCGACCCTGGGGCGCGGAGACCCAGTACTTC

J: TRBJ2-3
size: few
D: TRBD1
V: TRBV20-1
CDR3: CSARATGAQTDTQYF
DNA: TGCAGTGCTAGAGCTACAGGGGCACAGACAGATACGCAGTATTTT

J: TRBJ2-2
size: -
D: TRBD1
V: TRBV27
CDR3: CASSPRDRGTGELFF
DNA: TGTGCCAGCAGTCCCCGGGACAGGGGGACCGGGGAGCTGTTTTTT

J: TRBJ2-1
size: -
D: TRBD2
V: TRBV5-6
CDR3: CASSWGRGELLNNEQFF
DNA: TGTGCCAGCAGCTGGGGACGGGGGGAACTATTGAACAATGAGCAGTTCTTC

J: TRBJ2-3
size: few
D: TRBD2
V: TRBV11-2
CDR3: CASSLVQRGGKETDTQYF
DNA: TGTGCCAGCAGCTTAGTTCAGCGGGGGGGCAAGGAAACAGATACGCAGTATTTT

J: TRBJ1-1
size: -
D: TRBD1
V: TRBV29-1
CDR3: CSVVGYRGTEAFF
DNA: TGCAGCGTTGTCGGTTACAGGGGCACTGAAGCTTTCTTT

J: TRBJ2-7
size: -
D: TRBD1
V: TRBV3-1
CDR3: CASSFAGQGINEQYF
DNA: TGTGCCAGCAGCTTCGCGGGACAGGGGATAAACGAGCAGTACTTC

J: TRBJ2-7
size: few
D: TRBD1
V: TRBV6-1
CDR3: CASGGTGGNYEQYF
DNA: TGTGCCAGCGGGGGGACAGGGGGCAACTACGAGCAGTACTTC

J: TRBJ2-3
size: few
D: TRBD2
V: TRBV29-1
CDR3: CSVEGLAGDTQYF
DNA: TGCAGCGTTGAAGGTCTAGCGGGAGATACGCAGTATTTT

J: TRBJ2-1
size: -
D: TRBD2
V: TRBV20-1
CDR3: CSARPPRLADVYNEQFF
DNA: TGCAGTGCTAGACCACCACGCCTAGCGGACGTTTACAATGAGCAGTTCTTC

J: TRBJ2-4
size: -
D: -
V: TRBV12-3/TRBV12-4
CDR3: CASSLSGAGAKNIQYF
DNA: TGTGCCAGCAGTTTATCGGGGGCCGGAGCCAAAAACATTCAGTACTTC

J: TRBJ2-7
size: few
D: TRBD2
V: TRBV3-1
CDR3: CASSQDPGLVYEQYF
DNA: TGTGCCAGCAGCCAAGATCCGGGACTAGTGTACGAGCAGTACTTC

J: TRBJ2-7
size: many
D: -
V: TRBV29-1
CDR3: CSVLATPRDGSSYEQYF
DNA: TGCAGCGTTTTAGCTACCCCCCGTGACGGAAGCTCCTACGAGCAGTACTTC

J: TRBJ2-3
size: -
D: TRBD2
V: TRBV6-5
CDR3: CASSSTKLAGLTDTQYF
DNA: TGTGCCAGCAGTTCTACTAAACTAGCGGGGCTCACAGATACGCAGTATTTT

J: TRBJ2-7
size: -
D: -
V: TRBV7-2
CDR3: CASSPILRGAYEQYF
DNA: TGTGCCAGCAGCCCAATTCTTCGGGGGGCATACGAGCAGTACTTC

J: TRBJ1-1
size: -
D: TRBD1
V: TRBV7-2
CDR3: CASSLPLQGARNTEAFF
DNA: TGTGCCAGCAGCTTACCTTTACAGGGGGCAAGGAACACTGAAGCTTTCTTT

J: TRBJ2-3
size: -
D: -
V: TRBV7-3
CDR3: CASSPGWWEGTDTQYF
DNA: TGTGCCAGCAGCCCGGGGTGGTGGGAAGGGACAGATACGCAGTATTTT

J: TRBJ2-2
size: few
D: TRBD2
V: TRBV29-1
CDR3: CSVRDYGSGELFF
DNA: TGCAGCGTTCGGGACTATGGCTCCGGGGAGCTGTTTTTT

J: TRBJ2-5
size: few
D: -
V: TRBV20-1
CDR3: CSASVYGSQETQYF
DNA: TGCAGTGCTTCGGTATACGGCAGCCAAGAGACCCAGTACTTC

J: TRBJ2-1
size: few
D: -
V: TRBV5-1
CDR3: CASSFDFYNEQFF
DNA: TGCGCCAGCAGCTTTGACTTCTACAATGAGCAGTTCTTC

J: TRBJ2-2
size: -
D: -
V: TRBV24-1
CDR3: CATSDFLDSGELFF
DNA: TGTGCCACCAGTGATTTTCTGGATTCCGGGGAGCTGTTTTTT

J: TRBJ2-3
size: -
D: TRBD1
V: TRBV20-1
CDR3: CSKDRATDTQYF
DNA: TGCAGTAAGGACAGGGCCACAGATACGCAGTATTTT

J: TRBJ2-3
size: few
D: -
V: TRBV13
CDR3: CASSLGSGTVTDTQYF
DNA: TGTGCCAGCAGCTTAGGATCAGGGACTGTCACAGATACGCAGTATTTT

J: TRBJ1-1
size: -
D: -
V: TRBV20-1
CDR3: CSASRFFEAFF
DNA: TGCAGTGCTAGTCGATTTTTTGAAGCTTTCTTT

J: TRBJ2-5
size: few
D: -
V: TRBV6-1
CDR3: CASNAQTGDQETQYF
DNA: TGTGCCAGCAATGCCCAAACGGGGGACCAAGAGACCCAGTACTTC

J: TRBJ2-7
size: few
D: TRBD2
V: TRBV20-1
CDR3: CSANGGRGGYEQYF
DNA: TGCAGTGCTAACGGCGGGAGGGGGGGCTACGAGCAGTACTTC

J: TRBJ2-5
size: few
D: -
V: TRBV6-1
CDR3: CASSEVYRRETQYF
DNA: TGTGCCAGCAGTGAAGTTTACAGGAGAGAGACCCAGTACTTC

J: TRBJ2-1
size: -
D: -
V: TRBV24-1
CDR3: CATSDPSSADLNEQFF
DNA: TGTGCCACCAGTGACCCATCCTCCGCGGACCTCAATGAGCAGTTCTTC

J: TRBJ1-6
size: few
D: -
V: TRBV7-2
CDR3: CASSLAGAINSPLHF
DNA: TGTGCCAGCAGCTTAGCTGGTGCCATAAATTCACCCCTCCACTTT

J: TRBJ2-7
size: few
D: -
V: TRBV5-1
CDR3: CASSLRTQTTNEQYF
DNA: TGCGCCAGCAGCTTACGGACACAAACAACTAACGAGCAGTACTTC

J: TRBJ2-5
size: -
D: -
V: TRBV18
CDR3: CASSPSIQETQYF
DNA: TGTGCCAGCTCACCCTCGATACAAGAGACCCAGTACTTC

J: TRBJ2-1
size: -
D: TRBD2
V: TRBV7-2
CDR3: CASSLGVAGVGEQFF
DNA: TGTGCCAGCAGCTTAGGGGTAGCGGGAGTTGGTGAGCAGTTCTTC

J: TRBJ2-7
size: -
D: -
V: TRBV20-1
CDR3: CSASMSEGFHEQYF
DNA: TGCAGTGCTAGTATGTCGGAAGGGTTCCACGAGCAGTACTTC